The sequence of this T cell receptor beta chain was determined in a study of T cells expressing NK-cell markers (dated by TCRdb to the early 2020s). Regarding the complete study: Three sorted T-cell subsets (CD3+CD56+NKG2C+, CD3+CD56+NKG2C- and CD3+CD56-NKG2C+) from 7 to 9 donors had their TCR beta-chain repertoires profiled. The eight sequenced donors were randomly selected healthy volunteers, three men and five women. Among the eight sequenced donors, only one was HCMV-seronegative, while the other seven were HCMV-seropositive. Sequencing of the libraries produced 2 x 150 bp reads on Illumina HiSeq 2000/2500, MiSeq or NextSeq. What the research found in general, with its limitations: Those dominant clonotypes were again the most abundant among CD3+CD56-NKG2C+ cells in a handful of donors, at about 28.3-60.1%. In more than five donors, the dominant CD3+CD56+NKG2C+ clonotypes ranked among the top 10 CD8+ clonotypes, making up 1.0-7.0% of CD8+ T cells. Whether the expanded NKG2C-expressing T cell clones were specific for HCMV antigens remained unclear.

To determine HCMV serostatus, a commercial ELISA kit was used to detect HCMV-specific IgG in serum. Peripheral blood mononuclear cells were isolated from blood by Ficoll density gradient centrifugation. In regard to this clonotype: No cognate antigen has been identified for it.

Instrument used: Illumina HiSeq 2000. The TCR beta cDNA libraries were made using 5'RACE template switching, a step that added both a universal primer site and unique molecular identifiers. Priming for cDNA synthesis came from the TCR beta constant segment, and two successive PCR amplification steps followed. From the authors' description of their analysis: MIGEC was used to demultiplex reads and group the reads by UMI, and MiTCR was used to assemble and quantify clonotypes. To exclude erroneous sequences, only TCR cDNA sequences supported by at least two reads were retained. The tcR package was used for downstream repertoire analysis, and clonotypes were matched between fractions using CDR3 nucleotide sequence together with V segment. Antigen specificity was annotated against VDJdb with VDJmatch, allowing one amino acid substitution in CDR3. TCRdb reprocessed the reads, so every CDR3 protein sequence counts as one entry and DNA is not shown. The authors' filters were not applied to this entry. This specimen's table enumerates about 260,000 distinct CDR3 sequences. The ten largest clones take up roughly 0.4% of the sample.

The receptor's source is a man in his late teens or twenties in good health. Donor details come from another sample of the same person, matched by shared clones. Input material: blood T cells: a sorted CD56 or NKG2C T cell subset, CD4+ or CD8+ T cells, or bulk PBMC T cells (not recorded which).

The CDR3 reads CASSYDVGYEQYF. The rearranged chain carries TRBV27 and TRBJ2-7. In the germline V gene (reference sequence), CDR1 corresponds to MNHEY and CDR2 to SMNVEV. The cysteine opens and the phenylalanine closes a CDR3 of 13 amino acids. Only the protein is on record.